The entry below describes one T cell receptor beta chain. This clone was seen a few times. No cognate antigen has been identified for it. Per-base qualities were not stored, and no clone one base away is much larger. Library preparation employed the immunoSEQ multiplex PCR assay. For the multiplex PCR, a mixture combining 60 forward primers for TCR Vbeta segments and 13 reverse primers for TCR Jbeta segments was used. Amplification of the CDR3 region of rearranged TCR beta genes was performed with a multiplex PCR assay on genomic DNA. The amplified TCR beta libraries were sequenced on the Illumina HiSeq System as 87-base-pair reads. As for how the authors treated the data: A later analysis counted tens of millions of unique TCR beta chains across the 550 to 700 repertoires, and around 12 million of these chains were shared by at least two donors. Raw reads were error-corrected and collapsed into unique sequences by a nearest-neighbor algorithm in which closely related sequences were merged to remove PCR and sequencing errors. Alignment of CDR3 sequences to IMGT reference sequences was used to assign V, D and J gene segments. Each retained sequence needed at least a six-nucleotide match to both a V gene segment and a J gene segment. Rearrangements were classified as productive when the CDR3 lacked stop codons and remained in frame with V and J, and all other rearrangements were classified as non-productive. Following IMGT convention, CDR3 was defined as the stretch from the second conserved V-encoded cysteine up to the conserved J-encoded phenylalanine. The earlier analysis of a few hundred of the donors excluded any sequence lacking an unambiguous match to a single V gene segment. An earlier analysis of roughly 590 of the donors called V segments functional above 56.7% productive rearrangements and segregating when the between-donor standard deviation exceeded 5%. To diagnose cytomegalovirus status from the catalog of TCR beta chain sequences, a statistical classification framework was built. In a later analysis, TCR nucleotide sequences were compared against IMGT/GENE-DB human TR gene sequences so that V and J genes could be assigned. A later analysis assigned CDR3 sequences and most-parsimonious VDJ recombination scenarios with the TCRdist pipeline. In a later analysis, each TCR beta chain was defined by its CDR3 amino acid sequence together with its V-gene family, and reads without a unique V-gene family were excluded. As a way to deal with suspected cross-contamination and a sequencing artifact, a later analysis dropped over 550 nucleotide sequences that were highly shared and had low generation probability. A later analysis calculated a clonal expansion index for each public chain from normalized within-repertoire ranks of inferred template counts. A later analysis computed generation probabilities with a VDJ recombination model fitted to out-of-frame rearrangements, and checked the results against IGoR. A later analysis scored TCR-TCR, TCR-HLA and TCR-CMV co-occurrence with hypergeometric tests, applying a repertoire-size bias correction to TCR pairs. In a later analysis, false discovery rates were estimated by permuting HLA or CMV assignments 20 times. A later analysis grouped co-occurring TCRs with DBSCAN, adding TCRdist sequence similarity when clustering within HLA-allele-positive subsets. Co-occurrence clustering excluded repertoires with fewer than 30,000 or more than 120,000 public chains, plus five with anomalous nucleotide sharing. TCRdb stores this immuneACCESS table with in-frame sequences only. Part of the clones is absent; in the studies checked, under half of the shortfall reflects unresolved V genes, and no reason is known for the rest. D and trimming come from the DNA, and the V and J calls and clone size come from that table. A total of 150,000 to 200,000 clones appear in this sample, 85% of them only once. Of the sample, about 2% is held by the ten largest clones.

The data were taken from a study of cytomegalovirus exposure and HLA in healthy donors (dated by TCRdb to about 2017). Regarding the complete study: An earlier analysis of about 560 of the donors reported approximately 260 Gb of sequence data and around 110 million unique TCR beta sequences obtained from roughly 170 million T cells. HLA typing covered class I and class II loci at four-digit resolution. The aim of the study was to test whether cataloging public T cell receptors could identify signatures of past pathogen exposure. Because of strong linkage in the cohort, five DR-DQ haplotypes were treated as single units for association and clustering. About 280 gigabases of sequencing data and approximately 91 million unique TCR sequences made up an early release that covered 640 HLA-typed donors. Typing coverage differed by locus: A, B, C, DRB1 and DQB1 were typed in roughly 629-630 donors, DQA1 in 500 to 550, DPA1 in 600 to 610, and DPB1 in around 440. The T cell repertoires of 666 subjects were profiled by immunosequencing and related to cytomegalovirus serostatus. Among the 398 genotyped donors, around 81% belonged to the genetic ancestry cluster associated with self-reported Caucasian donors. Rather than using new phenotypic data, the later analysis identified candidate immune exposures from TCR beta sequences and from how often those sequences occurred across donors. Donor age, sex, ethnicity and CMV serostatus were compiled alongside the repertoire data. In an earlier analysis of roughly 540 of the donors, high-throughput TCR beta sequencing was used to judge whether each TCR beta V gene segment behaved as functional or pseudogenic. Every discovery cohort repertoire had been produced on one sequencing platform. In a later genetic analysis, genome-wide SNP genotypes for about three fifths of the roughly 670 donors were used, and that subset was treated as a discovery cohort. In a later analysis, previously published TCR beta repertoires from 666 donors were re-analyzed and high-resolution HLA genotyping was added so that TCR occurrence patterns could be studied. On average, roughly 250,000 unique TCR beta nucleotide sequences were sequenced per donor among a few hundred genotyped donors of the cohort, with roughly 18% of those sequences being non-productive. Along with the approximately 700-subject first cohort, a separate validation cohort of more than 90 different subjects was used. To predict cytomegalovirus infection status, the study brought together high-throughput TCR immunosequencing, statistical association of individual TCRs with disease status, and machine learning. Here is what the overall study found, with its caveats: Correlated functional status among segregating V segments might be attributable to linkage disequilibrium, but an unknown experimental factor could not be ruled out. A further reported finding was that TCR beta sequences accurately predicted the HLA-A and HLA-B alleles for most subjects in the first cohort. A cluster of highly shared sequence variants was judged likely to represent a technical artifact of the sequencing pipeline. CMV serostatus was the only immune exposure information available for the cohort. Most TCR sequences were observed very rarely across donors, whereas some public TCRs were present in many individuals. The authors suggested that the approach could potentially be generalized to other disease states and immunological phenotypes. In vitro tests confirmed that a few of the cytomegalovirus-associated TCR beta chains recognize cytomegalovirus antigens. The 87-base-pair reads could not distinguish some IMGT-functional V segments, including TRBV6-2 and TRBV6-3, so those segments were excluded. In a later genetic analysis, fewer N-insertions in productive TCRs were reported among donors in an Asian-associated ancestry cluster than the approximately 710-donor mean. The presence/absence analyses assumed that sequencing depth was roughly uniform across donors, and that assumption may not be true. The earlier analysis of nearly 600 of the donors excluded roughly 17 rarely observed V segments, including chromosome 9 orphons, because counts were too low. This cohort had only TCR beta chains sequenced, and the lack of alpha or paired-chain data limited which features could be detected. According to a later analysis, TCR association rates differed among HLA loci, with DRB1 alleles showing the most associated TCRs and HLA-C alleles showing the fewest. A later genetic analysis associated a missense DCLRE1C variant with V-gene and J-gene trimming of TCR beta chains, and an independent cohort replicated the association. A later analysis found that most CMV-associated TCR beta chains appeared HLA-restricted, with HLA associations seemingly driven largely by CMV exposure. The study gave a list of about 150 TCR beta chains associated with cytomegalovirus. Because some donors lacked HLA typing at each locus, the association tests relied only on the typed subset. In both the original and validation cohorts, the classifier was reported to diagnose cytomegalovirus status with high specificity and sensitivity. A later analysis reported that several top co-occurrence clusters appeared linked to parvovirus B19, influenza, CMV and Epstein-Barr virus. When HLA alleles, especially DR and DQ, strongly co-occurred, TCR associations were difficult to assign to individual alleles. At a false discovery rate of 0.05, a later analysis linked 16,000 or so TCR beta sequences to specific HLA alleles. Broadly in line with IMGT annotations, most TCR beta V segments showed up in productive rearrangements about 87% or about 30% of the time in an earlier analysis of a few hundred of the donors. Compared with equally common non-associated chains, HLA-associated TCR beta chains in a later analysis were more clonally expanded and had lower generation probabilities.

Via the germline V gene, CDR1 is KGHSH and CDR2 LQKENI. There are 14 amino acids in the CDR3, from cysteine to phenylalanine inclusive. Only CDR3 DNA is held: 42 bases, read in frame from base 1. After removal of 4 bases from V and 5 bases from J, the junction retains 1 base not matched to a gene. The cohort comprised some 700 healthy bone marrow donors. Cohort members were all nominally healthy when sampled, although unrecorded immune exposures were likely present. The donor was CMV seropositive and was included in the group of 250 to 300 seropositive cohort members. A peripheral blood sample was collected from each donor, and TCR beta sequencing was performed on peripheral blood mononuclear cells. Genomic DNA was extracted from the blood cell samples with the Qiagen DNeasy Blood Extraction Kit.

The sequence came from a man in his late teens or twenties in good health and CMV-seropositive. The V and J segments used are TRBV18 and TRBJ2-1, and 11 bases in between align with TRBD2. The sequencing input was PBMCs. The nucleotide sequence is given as TGTGCCAGCTCACGTAGCGGGGGGGACAATGAGCAGTTCTTC. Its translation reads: CASSRSGGDNEQFF.